This TCR beta chain was documented in a study of blood T cell repertoires in COVID-19. Overall study context: COVID-19 samples collected from the United States, Italy and Spain covered acute and convalescent phases. From T cells, B-cell-depleted T cells, or PBMCs came the material, which was cDNA or gDNA.

Seattle cases were enrolled at active infection and followed longitudinally. Original data processing: Estimates of nucleated cell counts were drawn from the amplification of reference gene primers. Only in-frame clones appear in the TCRdb table, and some are missing; sequencing was by immunoSEQ multiplex PCR. D and trimming were read from the DNA, whereas the V and J calls and clone size are those reported in that table. The sample comprises approximately 97,000 clones, about nine tenths of which are singletons, and 1.5% to 2% rests with the top ten. The CDR3 totals 18 residues. Germline-derived CDR1 and CDR2 are KGHSH and LQKENI. V lost 0 bases and J 0 bases, leaving 15 bases between the germline ends.

V and J are TRBV18 and TRBJ2-1; maybe TRBD1 (6 bases). Sequenced input: peripheral blood. This receptor was taken from a woman between 50 and 59 years old with COVID-19, enrolled during active disease. The CDR3 region is CASSPPRGGDNSYNEQFF. As DNA, the CDR3 is TGTGCCAGCTCACCACCTAGAGGGGGAGACAACTCCTACAATGAGCAGTTCTTC. Together with reference TRBV18 and TRBJ2-1, the CDR3 gives the full variable domain: NAGVMQNPRHLVRRRGQEARLRCSPMKGHSHVYWYRQLPEEGLKFMVYLQKENIIDESGMPKERFSAEFPKEGPSILRIQQVVRGDSAAYFCASSPPRGGDNSYNEQFFGPGTRLTVL.